The rows below give T cell receptor beta chains drawn from one sample of a study of cytomegalovirus exposure and HLA in healthy donors. Some clones are missing from TCRdb's copy, which holds only in-frame ones; the method was immunoSEQ multiplex PCR. The sample lists some 290,000 clones; roughly 87% were seen once. Sequencing was performed on PBMCs. The source is a man aged 25-45 years in good health and CMV-seronegative. CDR3s leave out the opening cysteine and the closing phenylalanine or tryptophan.

V gene,J gene,CDR3 protein
TRBV2,TRBJ1-5,ASSEEGGNNQPQH
TRBV6-4,TRBJ1-1,ASSGTERMNTEAF
TRBV6-1,TRBJ2-7,ASRRLVNPYEQY
TRBV27,TRBJ2-1,ASSPSYNEQF
TRBV18,TRBJ1-1,ASSWEGRRITEAF
TRBV5-6,TRBJ1-4,ASSLRGPYEKLF
TRBV11-2,TRBJ2-3,ASSSTGLPTTDTQY
TRBV6-5,TRBJ2-3,ASSFFPQAGEDTQY
TRBV29-1,TRBJ2-1,STLPTSGGVGEQF
TRBV7-9,TRBJ2-5,ASSLGGIEETQY
TRBV13,TRBJ1-6,ASSLDRDSPLH
TRBV5-1,TRBJ2-7,ASSLGTVAPYEQY
TRBV5-1,TRBJ2-7,ASSTGQVSYEQY
TRBV6-5,TRBJ2-3,ASSYRTAGADTQY
TRBV29-1,TRBJ1-1,SGAGMNTEAF
TRBV11-3,TRBJ1-1,ASSKTGTEAF
TRBV25-1,TRBJ1-2,ASSESEAAYGYT
TRBV29-1,TRBJ2-5,SVTTGQRQETQY
TRBV9,TRBJ1-4,ASSVAAGSATNEKLF
TRBV9,TRBJ2-5,ASSGASGGTETQY
TRBV4-2,TRBJ2-1,ASSQVPTGDNEQF
TRBV4-3,TRBJ1-2,ASSQDKGRGYT
TRBV7-2,TRBJ2-3,ASSLSRAKRGADTQY
TRBV6-5,TRBJ1-6,ASSSTQYSPLH
TRBV19,TRBJ2-1,ASTPTRTSGYNEQF